The clone carrying this TCR beta chain has a count of ten or more. Its antigen is undetermined. Uncontrolled infection, other autoimmune disease, pregnancy or lactation disqualified patients from enrolment. For the diagnoses, clinical symptoms, serum thyroxine and TRAb, thyroid ultrasound and orbital computed tomography were used. The sample belongs to a study of T cells in Graves' hyperthyroidism and ophthalmopathy. Using RNA transcripts as the source, TCR beta CDR3 regions were amplified. The study used the HTBI primer set for a first-round RT-PCR of the TCR CDR3. TCRdb re-derived calls from the multiplex PCR reads in MiXCR, one entry per CDR3 protein. The repertoire holds 500,000 or so distinct CDR3 sequences, with about 16% as singletons. Study outcomes and limitations: In validation, the model predicted ophthalmopathy. These predictions came a median about 6.5 months before onset. Blood also contained most expanded thyroid clonotypes above 0.001.

Trimming left V 7 bases short and J 0 bases short, with 9 bases between. The CDR3 consists of 14 residues. This clonotype originated in a woman aged 25 to 39 with Graves' ophthalmopathy. This chain connects TRBV12-3 or TRBV12-4 to TRBJ1-4; unclear D gene. Sample: blood. CDR3 nucleotide sequence: TGTGCCAGCACCCTAGGGACAACTAATGAAAAACTGTTTTTT. Its translation: CASTLGTTNEKLFF.